In this sample, the clone carrying this TCR beta chain turned up a few times. No antigen is known for it. The CDR3 spans 16 residues. In germline, CDR1 is SGHTA, CDR2 FQGTGA. The V gene lost 1 base and the J gene lost 0 bases, with 9 bases spanning the gap. This entry belongs to a study of response to subunit inactivated influenza vaccine. Regarding the study as a whole: Authors suggested seasonal influenza vaccinations each recruit few new T cells.

Each CDR3 protein gets one entry after TCRdb re-called the RT-PCR reads with MiXCR. Altogether about 530,000 distinct CDR3 sequences are present, roughly 13% being singletons, with the ten largest covering less than 15%. The TCR sequence derives from a man aged 50-60 years who received an inactivated influenza vaccine. The chain is built from TRBV7-3 and TRBJ2-2; D remains ambiguous. Sequenced material: PBMCs from blood, taken 40 to 50 days after vaccination. CDR3 coding DNA: TGTGCCAGCAGCTTAAGGGGTTCTGCGAACACCGGGGAGCTGTTTTTT. Translation gives CASSLRGSANTGELFF.